This T cell receptor beta chain was identified during a study of T-cell reconstitution after alpha-beta-depleted transplantation in children. CDR3 length: 15 residues. CDR1 SGDLS and CDR2 YYNGEE come from the germline V gene. V lost 3 bases, J lost 2 bases, and 5 bases stayed unmatched. Unique molecular identifiers were used in preparing the TCRbeta library. Each CDR3 protein gets one entry after TCRdb re-called the PCR reads with MiXCR. Of 150,000 to 250,000 distinct CDR3 sequences listed, more than 14% are singletons. This clonotype was observed many times. The specimen comprised PBMCs from the stem cell graft donor, sampled from the stem cell graft. The receptor's source is a human donor who donated a stem cell graft to a child with acute lymphoblastic leukemia. The chain joins TRBV9 to TRBJ2-7; 10 nucleotides match TRBD2. CDR3 sequence (DNA): TGTGCCAGCAGCGAGACTAGCGGGCCCACCTACGAGCAGTACTTC. Its translation: CASSETSGPTYEQYF.